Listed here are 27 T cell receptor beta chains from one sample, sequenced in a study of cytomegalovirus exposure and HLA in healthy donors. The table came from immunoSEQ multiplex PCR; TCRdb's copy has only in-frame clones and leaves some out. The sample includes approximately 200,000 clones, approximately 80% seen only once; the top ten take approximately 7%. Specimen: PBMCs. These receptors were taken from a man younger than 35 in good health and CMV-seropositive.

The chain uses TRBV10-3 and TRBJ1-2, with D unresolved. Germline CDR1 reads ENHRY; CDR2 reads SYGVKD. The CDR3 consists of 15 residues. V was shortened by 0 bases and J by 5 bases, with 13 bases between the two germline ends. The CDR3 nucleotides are TGTGCCATCAGTGAGTCGACTAACCCCATATATGGCTACACCTTC. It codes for CAISESTNPIYGYTF.

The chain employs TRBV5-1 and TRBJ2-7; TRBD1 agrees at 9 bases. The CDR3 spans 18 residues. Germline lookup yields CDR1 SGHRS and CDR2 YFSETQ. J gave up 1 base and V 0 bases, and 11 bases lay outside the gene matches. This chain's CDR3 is CASSLAGQGRSNSYEQYF. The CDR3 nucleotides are TGCGCCAGCAGCTTGGCGGGACAGGGCAGGTCGAATTCCTACGAGCAGTACTTC.

The CDR3 DNA sequence: TGTGCCAGCAGCGAGGCGGGAGATTACAATGAGCAGTTCTTC. It specifies CASSEAGDYNEQFF. The chain combines TRBV28 with TRBJ2-1; TRBD2 agrees at 7 bases. Per the germline V gene, CDR1 is MDHEN and CDR2 is SYDVKM. This CDR3 region has 14 residues. Unmatched junction bases numbered 6, after V lost 6 bases and J lost 4 bases. The full variable domain, its missing parts supplied by reference TRBV28 and TRBJ2-1, is DVKVTQSSRYLVKRTGEKVFLECVQDMDHENMFWYRQDPGLGLRLIYFSYDVKMKEKGDIPEGYSVSREKKERFSLILESASTNQTSMYLCASSEAGDYNEQFFGPGTRLTVL.

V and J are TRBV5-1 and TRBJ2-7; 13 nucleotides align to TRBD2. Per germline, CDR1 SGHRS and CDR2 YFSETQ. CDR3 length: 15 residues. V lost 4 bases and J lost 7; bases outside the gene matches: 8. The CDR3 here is CASSVDTSGRVEQYF. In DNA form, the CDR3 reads TGCGCCAGCAGCGTGGACACTAGCGGGAGGGTGGAGCAGTACTTC.

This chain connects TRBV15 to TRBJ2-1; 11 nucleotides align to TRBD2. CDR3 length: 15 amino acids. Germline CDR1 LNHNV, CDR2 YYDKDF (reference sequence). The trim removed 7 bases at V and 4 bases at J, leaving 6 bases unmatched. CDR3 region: CATTKTSGEYNEQFF. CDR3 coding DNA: TGTGCCACCACTAAGACTAGCGGGGAGTACAATGAGCAGTTCTTC.

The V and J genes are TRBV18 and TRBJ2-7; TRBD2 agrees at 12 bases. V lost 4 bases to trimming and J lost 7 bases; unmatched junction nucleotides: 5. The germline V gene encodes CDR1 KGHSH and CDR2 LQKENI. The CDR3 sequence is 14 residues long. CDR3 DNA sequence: TGTGCCAGCTCACAACTAGCGGGAGGAATGGAGCAGTACTTC. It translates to CASSQLAGGMEQYF. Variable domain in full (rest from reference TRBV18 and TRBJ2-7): NAGVMQNPRHLVRRRGQEARLRCSPMKGHSHVYWYRQLPEEGLKFMVYLQKENIIDESGMPKERFSAEFPKEGPSILRIQQVVRGDSAAYFCASSQLAGGMEQYFGPGTRLTVT.

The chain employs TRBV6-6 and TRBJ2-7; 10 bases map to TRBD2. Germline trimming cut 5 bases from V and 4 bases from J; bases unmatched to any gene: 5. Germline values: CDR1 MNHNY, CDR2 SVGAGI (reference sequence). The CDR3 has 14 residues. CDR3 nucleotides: TGTGCCAGCAGTAGGACTAGCGGTAAATACGAGCAGTACTTC. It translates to CASSRTSGKYEQYF.

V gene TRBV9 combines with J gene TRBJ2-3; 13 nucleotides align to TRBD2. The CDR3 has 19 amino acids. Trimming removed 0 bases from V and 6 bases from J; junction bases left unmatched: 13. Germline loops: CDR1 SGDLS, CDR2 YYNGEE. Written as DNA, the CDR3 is TGTGCCAGCAGCGTAGAGTCCGTGACTAGCGGGAGGTGGGCGGATACGCAGTATTTT. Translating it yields CASSVESVTSGRWADTQYF.

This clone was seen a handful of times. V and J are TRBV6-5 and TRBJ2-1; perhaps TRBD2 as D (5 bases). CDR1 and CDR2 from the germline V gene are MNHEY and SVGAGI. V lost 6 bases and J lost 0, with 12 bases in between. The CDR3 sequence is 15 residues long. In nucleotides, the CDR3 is TGTGCCAGCAGATTACGGGCGGGCTCCTACAATGAGCAGTTCTTC. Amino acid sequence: CASRLRAGSYNEQFF.

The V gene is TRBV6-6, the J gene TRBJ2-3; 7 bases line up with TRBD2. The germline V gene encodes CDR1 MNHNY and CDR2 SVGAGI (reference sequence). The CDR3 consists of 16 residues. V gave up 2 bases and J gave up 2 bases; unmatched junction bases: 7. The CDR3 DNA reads TGTGCCAGCAGTTACAGACCAGCGGGGTCCACAGATACGCAGTATTTT. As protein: CASSYRPAGSTDTQYF.

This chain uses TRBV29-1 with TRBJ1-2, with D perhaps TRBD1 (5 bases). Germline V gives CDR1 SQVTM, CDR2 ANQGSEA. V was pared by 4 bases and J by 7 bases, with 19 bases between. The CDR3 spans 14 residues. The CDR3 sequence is CSVAPVMGEGGYTF. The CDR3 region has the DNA TGCAGCGTTGCACCCGTGATGGGGGAGGGTGGCTACACCTTC.

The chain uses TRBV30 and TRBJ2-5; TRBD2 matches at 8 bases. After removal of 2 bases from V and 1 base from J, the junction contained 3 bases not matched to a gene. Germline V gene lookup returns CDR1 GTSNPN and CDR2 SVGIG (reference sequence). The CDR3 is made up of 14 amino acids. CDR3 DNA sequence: TGTGCCTGGAGTATCGGGGGGGCCCAAGAGACCCAGTACTTC. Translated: CAWSIGGAQETQYF.

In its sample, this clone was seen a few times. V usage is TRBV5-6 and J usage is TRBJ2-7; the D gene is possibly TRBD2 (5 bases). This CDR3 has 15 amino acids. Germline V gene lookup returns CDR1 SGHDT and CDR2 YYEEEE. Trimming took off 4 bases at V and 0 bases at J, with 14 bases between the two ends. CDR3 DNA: TGTGCCAGCAGCCGGGATGGTATAGGCTCCTACGAGCAGTACTTC. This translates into CASSRDGIGSYEQYF.

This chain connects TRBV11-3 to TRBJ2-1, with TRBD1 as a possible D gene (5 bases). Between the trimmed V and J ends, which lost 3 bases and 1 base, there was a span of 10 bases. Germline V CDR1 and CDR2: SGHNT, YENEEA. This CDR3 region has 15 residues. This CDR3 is CASSFRQSSYNEQFF. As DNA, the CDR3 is TGTGCCAGCAGCTTTCGACAGTCGTCCTACAATGAGCAGTTCTTC.

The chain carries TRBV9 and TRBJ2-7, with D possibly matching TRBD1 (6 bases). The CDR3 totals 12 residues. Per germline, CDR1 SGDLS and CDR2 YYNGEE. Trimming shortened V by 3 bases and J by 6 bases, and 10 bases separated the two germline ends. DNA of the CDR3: TGTGCCAGCAGCGGGGACACTTCCGAGCAGTACTTC. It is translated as CASSGDTSEQYF.

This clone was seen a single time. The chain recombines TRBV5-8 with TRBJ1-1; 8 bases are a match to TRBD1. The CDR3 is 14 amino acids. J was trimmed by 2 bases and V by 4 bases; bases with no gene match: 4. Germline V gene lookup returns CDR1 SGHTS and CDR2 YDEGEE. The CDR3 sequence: CASSPQGVNTEAFF. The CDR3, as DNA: TGTGCCAGCAGCCCACAGGGGGTAAACACTGAAGCTTTCTTT.

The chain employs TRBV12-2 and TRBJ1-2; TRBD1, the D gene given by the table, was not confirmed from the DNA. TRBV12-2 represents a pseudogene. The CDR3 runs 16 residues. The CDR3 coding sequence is TGTGCAAGTCGCTTAGCGGGACAGGGGGGGGACTATGGCTACACCTTC. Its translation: CASRLAGQGGDYGYTF.

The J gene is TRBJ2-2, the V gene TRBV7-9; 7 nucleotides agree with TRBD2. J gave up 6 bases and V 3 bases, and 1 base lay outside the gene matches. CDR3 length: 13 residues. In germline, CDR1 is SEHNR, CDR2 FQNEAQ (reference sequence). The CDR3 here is CASSFGLAGELFF. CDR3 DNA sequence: TGTGCCAGCAGCTTTGGACTAGCCGGGGAGCTGTTTTTT.

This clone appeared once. CDR3 sequence: CATVGAGGSSSGYTF. The CDR3 nucleotides are TGTGCCACTGTGGGGGCAGGGGGTTCGTCGAGTGGCTACACCTTC. The rearrangement links TRBV10-3 to TRBJ1-2, with 7 bases matching TRBD1. Germline trimming cut 10 bases from V and 7 bases from J; bases unmatched to any gene: 18. The germline gives CDR1 ENHRY, CDR2 SYGVKD. This CDR3 is built from 15 residues.

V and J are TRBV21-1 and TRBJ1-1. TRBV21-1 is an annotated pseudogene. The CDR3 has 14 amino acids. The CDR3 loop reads CASTDGGGDTEAFF. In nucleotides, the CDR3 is TGTGCCAGCACCGATGGAGGGGGGGACACTGAAGCTTTCTTT.

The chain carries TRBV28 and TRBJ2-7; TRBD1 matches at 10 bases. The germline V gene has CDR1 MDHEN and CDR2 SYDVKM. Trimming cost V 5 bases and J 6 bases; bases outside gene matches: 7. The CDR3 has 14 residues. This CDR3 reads CASSDPGQGREQYF. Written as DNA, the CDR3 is TGTGCCAGCAGTGACCCGGGACAGGGGCGCGAGCAGTACTTC. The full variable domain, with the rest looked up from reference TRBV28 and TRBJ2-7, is DVKVTQSSRYLVKRTGEKVFLECVQDMDHENMFWYRQDPGLGLRLIYFSYDVKMKEKGDIPEGYSVSREKKERFSLILESASTNQTSMYLCASSDPGQGREQYFGPGTRLTVT.

Written as DNA, the CDR3 is TGTGCCAGCAGCGTAGGATCCAGCGGGAGGGGCGCAGATACGCAGTATTTT. This codes for CASSVGSSGRGADTQYF. This chain uses TRBV9 with TRBJ2-3, with TRBD2 identical over 10 bases. The J segment lost 4 bases and the V segment lost 0 bases, leaving 8 bases of the junction unmatched. This CDR3 spans 17 amino acids. Germline V gene sequence: CDR1 SGDLS, CDR2 YYNGEE.

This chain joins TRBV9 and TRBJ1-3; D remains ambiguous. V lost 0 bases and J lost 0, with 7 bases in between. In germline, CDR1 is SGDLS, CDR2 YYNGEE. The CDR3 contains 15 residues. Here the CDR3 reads CASSVDGSSGNTIYF. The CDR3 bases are TGTGCCAGCAGCGTAGATGGCAGCTCTGGAAACACCATATATTTT.

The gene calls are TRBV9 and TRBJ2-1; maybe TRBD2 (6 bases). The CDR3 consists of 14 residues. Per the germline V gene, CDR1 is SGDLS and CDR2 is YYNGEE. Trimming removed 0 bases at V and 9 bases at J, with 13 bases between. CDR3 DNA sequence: TGTGCCAGCAGCGTAGATATACTGGGAGGTGAGCAGTTCTTC. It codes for CASSVDILGGEQFF.

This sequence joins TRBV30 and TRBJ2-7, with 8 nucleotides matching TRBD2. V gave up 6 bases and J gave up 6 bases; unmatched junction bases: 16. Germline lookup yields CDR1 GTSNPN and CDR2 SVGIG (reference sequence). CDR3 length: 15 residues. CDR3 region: CACAGLRTSPPEQYF. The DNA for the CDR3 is TGTGCCTGCGCGGGACTCAGGACTAGCCCGCCCGAGCAGTACTTC.

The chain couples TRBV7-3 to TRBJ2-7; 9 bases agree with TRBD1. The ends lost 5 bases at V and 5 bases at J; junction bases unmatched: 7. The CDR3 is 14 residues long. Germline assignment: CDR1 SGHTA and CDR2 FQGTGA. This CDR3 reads CASSTGTGINEQYF. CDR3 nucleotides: TGTGCCAGCAGCACGGGGACAGGGATCAACGAGCAGTACTTC. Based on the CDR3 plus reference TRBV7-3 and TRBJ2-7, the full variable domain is GAGVSQTPSNKVTEKGKYVELRCDPISGHTALYWYRQSLGQGPEFLIYFQGTGAADDSGLPNDRFFAVRPEGSVSTLKIQRTERGDSAVYLCASSTGTGINEQYFGPGTRLTVT.

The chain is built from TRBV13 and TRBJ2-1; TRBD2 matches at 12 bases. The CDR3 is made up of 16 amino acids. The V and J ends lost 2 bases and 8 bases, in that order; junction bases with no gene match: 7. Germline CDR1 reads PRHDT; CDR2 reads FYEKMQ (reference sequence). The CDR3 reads CASSLPSGRAAHEQFF. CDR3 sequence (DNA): TGTGCCAGCAGCTTACCTAGCGGGAGGGCAGCCCATGAGCAGTTCTTC.